Listed here are 23 T cell receptor beta chains from one sample, sequenced in a study of shared clonotypes between healthy human individuals (dated by TCRdb to the early 2020s). CD8 naive samples were obtained by positive selection for CCR7 among CD45RO-negative cells, yielding a CD45RA+CCR7+ population from which TemRA cells were excluded. Receptors were amplified or captured by the immunoSEQ multiplex PCR assay. Imported from immuneACCESS, the table was reduced by TCRdb to in-frame sequences with V and J called. These copies leave out some clones; in studies compared against another copy, an unresolved V gene accounts for under half, and the cause of the remainder is not known. This sample gives hundreds of thousands of clones in total; about 95% of them show up just once. The top ten clones comprise 0.11% of the sample. Material: naive CD8+ T cells sorted from blood. Sample cell subset or site, as interpreted from the label and publication: CD45RA+CCR7+. These receptors came from a woman younger than 45 in good health.

Worth noting for this clone: In the same sample, other DNA sequences code for this CDR3. The gene calls are TRBV6-5 and TRBJ2-7, with D possibly TRBD2 on 5 matching bases. CDR1 is MNHEY, CDR2 SVGAGI, per germline. CDR3 length equals 13 residues. V was cut by 2 bases and J by 1 base, with 6 bases left in between. CDR3 region: CASSYAGSYEQYF. CDR3 DNA sequence: TGTGCCAGCAGTTACGCGGGTTCCTACGAGCAGTACTTC.

The chain carries TRBV7-9 and TRBJ2-7; D gene unclear. There are 12 residues in the CDR3. The germline CDR1 and CDR2 sequences are SEHNR and FQNEAQ (reference sequence). V was shortened by 5 bases and J by 6 bases, with 11 bases between the two germline ends. CDR3 in DNA: TGTGCCAGCAGCCAACAAGTCGGCGAGCAGTACTTC. Its translation is CASSQQVGEQYF.

The CDR3 coding sequence is TGTGCCAGCAGCTTCACGGGACAGGGCCACCTTAATAGCAATCAGCCCCAGCATTTT. Translating it yields CASSFTGQGHLNSNQPQHF. The rearrangement joins TRBV13 to TRBJ1-5; 9 bases are shared with TRBD1. CDR1 PRHDT and CDR2 FYEKMQ come from the germline V gene (reference sequence). After removal of 3 bases from V and 0 bases from J, the junction contained 12 bases not matched to a gene. The CDR3 consists of 19 residues.

The J gene is TRBJ2-3, the V gene TRBV9; 7 bases agree with TRBD2. The germline CDR1 and CDR2 sequences are SGDLS and YYNGEE. The CDR3 sequence is 15 residues long. Losses at the gene ends were 1 base for V and 2 bases for J; bases not matched to a gene: 4. The DNA of the CDR3 is TGTGCCAGCAGCGTACGGGAGGTGGTCACAGATACGCAGTATTTT. This translates into CASSVREVVTDTQYF.

V usage is TRBV28 and J usage is TRBJ1-1, with 7 bases that match TRBD1. The V gene end was trimmed by 4 bases and the J gene end by 0 bases; junction bases not matched to a gene: 17. The CDR3 extends over 19 amino acids. The V gene's germline CDR1 is MDHEN and CDR2 SYDVKM. CDR3 nucleotides: TGTGCCAGCAGTTACCGACAGGGACAAATAGAGACAATGAACACTGAAGCTTTCTTT. Its translation: CASSYRQGQIETMNTEAFF.

The chain uses TRBV27 and TRBJ2-1, with 14 bases that match TRBD2. The CDR3 sequence is 16 residues long. Germline V CDR1 and CDR2: MNHEY, SMNVEV (reference sequence). J was trimmed by 7 bases and V by 6 bases; bases with no gene match: 8. CDR3 nucleotides: TGTGCCAGCAGCTCCGGGACTAGCGGGAGTAAGAATGAGCAGTTCTTC. It encodes CASSSGTSGSKNEQFF.

This sequence joins TRBV27 and TRBJ2-7; TRBD2 might be the D (6 bases). There are 14 residues in the CDR3. Germline lookup yields CDR1 MNHEY and CDR2 SMNVEV (reference sequence). Trimming pared 3 bases from V and 7 bases from J, leaving 16 bases between. CDR3 sequence reads: CASSLSRVGGEQYF. In DNA form, the CDR3 reads TGTGCCAGCAGTTTGAGCAGGGTAGGAGGGGAGCAGTACTTC.

This chain connects TRBV27 to TRBJ2-1; D gene ambiguous. V was cut by 6 bases and J by 0 bases, with 15 bases left in between. Germline CDR1 MNHEY, CDR2 SMNVEV (reference sequence). The CDR3 is 16 amino acids. The CDR3 loop is CASSSLVPSSYNEQFF. Written as DNA, the CDR3 is TGTGCCAGCAGCTCCTTAGTCCCGAGCTCCTACAATGAGCAGTTCTTC.

V is TRBV11-2 and J is TRBJ1-3; D is perhaps TRBD1 (6 bases). This CDR3 contains 19 residues. Germline CDR1 is SGHAT and CDR2 is FQNNGV. Trimming removed 5 bases from V and 2 bases from J, with 25 bases in between. This CDR3 reads CASSPRQALLLGAGNTIYF. The CDR3 DNA reads as TGTGCCAGCAGCCCCCGACAGGCTCTCCTCCTAGGGGCTGGAAACACCATATATTTT.

The rearrangement links TRBV7-6 to TRBJ2-1, with 15 positions matching TRBD2. V gave up 4 bases and J gave up 10 bases; unmatched junction bases: 20. Germline assignment: CDR1 SGHVS and CDR2 FNYEAQ. The CDR3 extends over 20 amino acids. This chain's CDR3 is CASSSEPGLAGGTTLLEQFF. The CDR3 DNA reads TGTGCCAGCAGCTCCGAACCGGGACTAGCGGGAGGAACGACTCTTTTGGAGCAGTTCTTC. The whole variable domain, remainder taken from reference TRBV7-6 and TRBJ2-1, is GAGVSQSPRYKVTKRGQDVALRCDPISGHVSLYWYRQALGQGPEFLTYFNYEAQQDKSGLPNDRFSAERPEGSISTLTIQRTEQRDSAMYRCASSSEPGLAGGTTLLEQFFGPGTRLTVL.

The chain combines TRBV6-5 with TRBJ2-7; D is undetermined. The CDR3 length is 14 residues. Germline V gene data show CDR1 as MNHEY and CDR2 as SVGAGI. V was trimmed by 1 base and J by 2 bases, leaving 9 bases between them. The CDR3 loop is CASSYWVGTYEQYF. CDR3 DNA: TGTGCCAGCAGTTACTGGGTCGGAACCTACGAGCAGTACTTC.

V gene TRBV13 combines with J gene TRBJ1-1; D is uncertain. Trimming stripped 4 bases from V and 1 base from J, with 10 bases between. Germline V gene sequence: CDR1 PRHDT, CDR2 FYEKMQ (reference sequence). The length of the CDR3 is 14 residues. Here the CDR3 DNA reads TGTGCCAGCAGCTACCCAACAGAGAACACTGAAGCTTTCTTT. It translates to CASSYPTENTEAFF.

The chain links TRBV19 to TRBJ2-7; D perhaps matches TRBD2 (6 bases). The CDR3 extends over 14 amino acids. CDR1 LNHDA and CDR2 SQIVND come from the germline V gene (reference sequence). V lost 1 base, J lost 0 bases, and 7 bases lay in between. The chain's CDR3 is CASSIAGLSYEQYF. The CDR3 DNA reads as TGTGCCAGTAGTATAGCGGGACTCTCCTACGAGCAGTACTTC.

This chain uses TRBV27 with TRBJ2-7, with 7 bases identical to TRBD1. Germline lookup yields CDR1 MNHEY and CDR2 SMNVEV (reference sequence). The length of the CDR3 is 15 residues. V lost 4 bases and J lost 5; bases outside the gene matches: 11. The CDR3 reads CASSSLTGKSNEQYF. CDR3 coding DNA: TGTGCCAGCAGTTCACTGACAGGGAAGAGCAACGAGCAGTACTTC.

V and J are TRBV7-9 and TRBJ2-7; D gene uncertain. The CDR3 consists of 13 residues. V was pared by 5 bases and J by 4 bases, with 12 bases between. CDR1 SEHNR and CDR2 FQNEAQ come from the germline V gene (reference sequence). The CDR3 protein is CASSPKSKYEQYF. CDR3 DNA sequence: TGTGCCAGCAGCCCCAAATCGAAATACGAGCAGTACTTC.

V and J are TRBV30 and TRBJ2-7, with 7 nucleotides matching TRBD1. V lost 2 bases to trimming and J lost 4 bases; unmatched junction nucleotides: 5. The germline V gene has CDR1 GTSNPN and CDR2 SVGIG (reference sequence). The CDR3 length is 13 residues. The CDR3 bases are TGTGCCTGGAGTTCAGGGGGACGGTACGAGCAGTACTTC. Protein: CAWSSGGRYEQYF.

The rearrangement joins TRBV27 to TRBJ2-2; no clear D. This CDR3 has 12 amino acids. Per germline, CDR1 MNHEY and CDR2 SMNVEV (reference sequence). Trimming pared 1 base from V and 8 bases from J, leaving 5 bases between. CDR3: CASSLYEGELFF. In DNA, the CDR3 is TGTGCCAGCAGTTTATATGAAGGGGAGCTGTTTTTT.

This chain connects TRBV5-1 to TRBJ2-7, with 7 bases fitting TRBD1. The CDR3 runs to 15 residues. V lost 2 bases to trimming and J lost 3 bases; unmatched junction nucleotides: 8. CDR1 is SGHRS and CDR2 is YFSETQ in the germline V gene. The CDR3 DNA reads as TGCGCCAGCAGCTTCAACAGGGGAAGGGGCTACGAGCAGTACTTC. Protein sequence: CASSFNRGRGYEQYF.

This chain uses TRBV13 with TRBJ2-1; the D call may be TRBD1 or TRBD2 (5 bases each). The CDR3 sequence is 15 residues long. Germline CDR1 reads PRHDT; CDR2 reads FYEKMQ (reference sequence). V was cut by 2 bases and J by 10 bases, with 18 bases left in between. CDR3 loop: CASSLPGPLTGEQFF. The CDR3, as DNA: TGTGCCAGCAGCTTACCGGGACCACTAACGGGCGAGCAGTTCTTC.

The rearrangement uses TRBV28 and TRBJ1-5, with TRBD1 as a possible D gene (6 bases). The V gene lost 6 bases and the J gene lost 8 bases, with 17 bases spanning the gap. Germline loops: CDR1 MDHEN, CDR2 SYDVKM. There are 14 residues in the CDR3. CDR3 DNA sequence: TGTGCCAGCAGCGGAGGGGGGTACTTAGAGCCCCAGCATTTT. Translation: CASSGGGYLEPQHF.

This chain uses TRBV6-6 with TRBJ2-2, with 9 bases aligning to TRBD1. The CDR3 is 15 amino acids. V shed 2 bases and J 6 bases; nucleotides not matched to a gene: 4. CDR1 is MNHNY, CDR2 SVGAGI, per germline (reference sequence). Here the CDR3 reads CASSYADRGSGELFF. The CDR3 nucleotides read TGTGCCAGCAGTTACGCGGACAGGGGTTCCGGGGAGCTGTTTTTT.

The chain employs TRBV6-5 and TRBJ1-1; 8 nucleotides align to TRBD1. Trimming removed 6 bases from V and 10 bases from J; junction bases left unmatched: 10. This CDR3 is 13 amino acids long. CDR1 and CDR2 from the germline V gene are MNHEY and SVGAGI. The CDR3 is CASSPGQGMVAFF. The DNA of the CDR3 is TGTGCCAGCAGCCCAGGACAGGGCATGGTAGCTTTCTTT.

A word on this clone: One junction end does not reproduce the germline sequence, and a read error may be involved. This sequence joins TRBV6-6 and TRBJ1-4; D might be TRBD1 (6 bases). CDR1 and CDR2 from the germline V gene are MNHNY and SVGAGI (reference sequence). The CDR3 has 14 amino acids. This chain's CDR3 is CVSTTGGLDEKLFF. Written as DNA, the CDR3 is TGTGTCAGCACCACGGGGGGGCTGGATGAAAAACTGTTTTTT.